A single sample gave rise to the 24 T cell receptor beta chains below, sequenced in a study of T cell responses to AZD1222 COVID-19 vaccine. The assay was immunoSEQ multiplex PCR, and TCRdb's table has in-frame clones only and misses some. Among around 140,000 clones listed, under 90% were seen once. The starting material was peripheral blood, obtained 28 days after the second AZD1222 dose. The origin of the receptors is an adult who received the AZD1222 COVID-19 vaccine.

The table lists this clone with a count of one. CDR3 nucleotides: TGTGCCAGCAGCCCTAGACTAGCGGGGGGGGCCTACGAGCAGTACTTC. Amino acids: CASSPRLAGGAYEQYF. The genes are TRBV11-2 and TRBJ2-7; the match to TRBD2 covers 14 bases. Germline V gene lookup returns CDR1 SGHAT and CDR2 FQNNGV. Trimming removed 5 bases from V and 2 bases from J; junction bases left unmatched: 5. The CDR3 is made up of 16 amino acids.

The rearrangement joins TRBV7-9 to TRBJ1-1; D ambiguous. From germline, CDR1 is SEHNR and CDR2 FQNEAQ (reference sequence). V lost 4 bases, J lost 3 bases, and 21 bases lay in between. CDR3 size: 17 residues. CDR3 residues: CASSWFLASGKDTEAFF. The CDR3 DNA follows: TGTGCCAGCAGCTGGTTCTTGGCCTCGGGGAAGGACACTGAAGCTTTCTTT.

The V and J genes are TRBV3-1 (or the pseudogene TRBV3-2) and TRBJ2-3; 9 nucleotides match TRBD2. Losses at the gene ends were 5 bases for V and 5 bases for J; bases not matched to a gene: 5. Looked up from germline, CDR1 is LGHDT and CDR2 is YNNKEL (reference sequence). The CDR3 is 14 residues long. CDR3 sequence: CASSASGEGDTQYF. CDR3 in DNA: TGTGCCAGCAGCGCTAGCGGGGAAGGAGATACGCAGTATTTT.

The rearrangement joins TRBV2 to TRBJ1-2, with 10 nucleotides matching TRBD1. Germline CDR1 and CDR2: SNHLY and FYNNEI. CDR3 length: 16 amino acids. V was clipped by 6 bases and J by 4 bases; unmatched bases: 11. DNA for the CDR3: TGTGCCAGCAGCGACGTCGGGACAGGGGTATTCTATGGCTACACCTTC. This codes for CASSDVGTGVFYGYTF.

This clone has just one count. The rearrangement joins TRBV19 to TRBJ1-2, with TRBD1 matching 7 bases. J lost 4 bases, V lost 4 bases, and 9 bases had no gene match. CDR3 length: 15 residues. The germline V gene has CDR1 LNHDA and CDR2 SQIVND (reference sequence). This chain's CDR3 is CASSRWDSSSYGYTF. Here the CDR3 DNA reads TGTGCCAGTAGTAGATGGGACAGCTCTTCCTATGGCTACACCTTC.

This clone was detected a few times. The chain links TRBV3-1 (or the pseudogene TRBV3-2) to TRBJ1-2; TRBD1 matches 8 bases. Germline assignment: CDR1 LGHDT and CDR2 YNNKEL (reference sequence). The CDR3 spans 15 residues. Germline trimming cut 4 bases from V and 4 bases from J; bases unmatched to any gene: 8. CDR3 protein: CASSPSDRASYGYTF. The CDR3 bases are TGTGCCAGCAGCCCATCGGACAGGGCGAGCTATGGCTACACCTTC.

The chain carries TRBV6-5 and TRBJ2-7; D not resolved. The CDR3 spans 13 residues. Germline CDR1 and CDR2: MNHEY and SVGAGI. Trimming cost V 8 bases and J 1 base, with 12 bases left between them. CDR3 DNA: TGTGCCAGCGTATCGGCGGCGTCCTACGAGCAGTACTTC. As protein: CASVSAASYEQYF.

CDR3 DNA: TGTGCCAGCAGTTTATTGCCAGGGACGGGCGCTGAAGCTTTCTTT. This gives the protein CASSLLPGTGAEAFF. V and J are TRBV28 and TRBJ1-1; possibly TRBD1 for D (5 bases). V shed 1 base and J shed 6 bases, with 15 bases lying between them. There are 15 residues in the CDR3. Germline CDR1 reads MDHEN; CDR2 reads SYDVKM.

This CDR3 reads CATSVAITDTQYF. CDR3 coding DNA: TGTGCCACCAGTGTCGCCATCACAGATACGCAGTATTTT. V usage is TRBV24-1 and J usage is TRBJ2-3; D gene ambiguous. V was shortened by 5 bases and J by 2 bases, with 7 bases between the two germline ends. This CDR3 has 13 residues. Germline V lookup: CDR1 KGHDR, CDR2 SFDVKD.

The chain recombines TRBV18 with TRBJ1-1; D remains unclear. Germline V CDR1 and CDR2: KGHSH, LQKENI. Trimming removed 2 bases from V and 11 bases from J, with 27 bases in between. The CDR3 sequence is 17 residues long. The CDR3 here is CASSPMSWKGERNTAFF. As DNA, the CDR3 is TGTGCCAGCTCACCAATGTCCTGGAAGGGAGAGCGGAATACGGCTTTCTTT.

V is TRBV9 and J is TRBJ2-2; D not resolved. This CDR3 is 16 amino acids long. CDR1 and CDR2 (germline): SGDLS, YYNGEE. Trimming stripped 1 base from V and 0 bases from J, with 10 bases between. The chain's CDR3 is CASSVLSSPNTGELFF. The CDR3 DNA reads as TGTGCCAGCAGCGTACTGTCCTCACCGAACACCGGGGAGCTGTTTTTT.

This rearrangement joins TRBV6-5 to TRBJ1-2; 9 bases align to TRBD1. V dropped 6 bases and J dropped 7; count of bases not matched to a gene: 6. The CDR3 has 13 residues. Germline-derived CDR1 and CDR2 are MNHEY and SVGAGI. The CDR3 DNA reads TGTGCCAGCAGGCAAACAGGGGGCACTGGCTACACCTTC. Translated, it gives CASRQTGGTGYTF.

This sequence joins TRBV23-1 and TRBJ2-7, with D perhaps matching TRBD1 (7 bases). TRBV23-1 is annotated as an ORF whose role is uncertain. The CDR3 runs to 22 residues. Deletions cut 3 bases from V and 6 bases from J, with 39 bases between. CDR3 in DNA: TGCGCCAGCAGTCAGTGGAGGGAAAAGGGGGCCCGGGACGGTCGGAGGCACGGCGAGCAGTACGTC. Translation: CASSQWREKGARDGRRHGEQYV.

This clone was seen once. The genes are TRBV2 and TRBJ2-2, with D possibly TRBD1 on 5 matching bases. V lost 1 base, J lost 1 base, and 7 bases lay in between. Per germline, CDR1 SNHLY and CDR2 FYNNEI. This CDR3 is 15 amino acids long. CDR3: CASSEGQWNTGELFF. The CDR3 bases are TGTGCCAGCAGTGAAGGACAGTGGAACACCGGGGAGCTGTTTTTT.

J is TRBJ1-3 and V is TRBV5-1, with TRBD1 as a possible D gene (5 bases). CDR1 SGHRS and CDR2 YFSETQ come from the germline V gene. This CDR3 contains 14 residues. The V and J ends lost 0 bases and 3 bases respectively, with 7 bases between them. The CDR3 bases are TGCGCCAGCAGCTTGGCGGGACGTGGAAACACCATATATTTT. Translated: CASSLAGRGNTIYF.

The CDR3, as DNA: TGTGCCAGTAGTTCATACAGGGCTGAGAGCAATCAGCCCCAGCATTTT. This codes for CASSSYRAESNQPQHF. V usage is TRBV19 and J usage is TRBJ1-5; a weak D match, TRBD1 (6 bases). CDR1 is LNHDA, CDR2 SQIVND, per germline (reference sequence). V was trimmed by 5 bases and J by 1 base, leaving 15 bases between them. The CDR3 contains 16 residues.

This clone was seen only once. This sequence joins TRBV24-1 and TRBJ2-1; no clear D. The germline gives CDR1 KGHDR, CDR2 SFDVKD. V was clipped by 2 bases and J by 6 bases, with 16 bases between them. CDR3 size: 16 residues. CDR3 sequence: CATSDSLVRRGNEQFF. CDR3 in DNA: TGTGCCACCAGTGATTCGCTGGTTAGGCGTGGCAATGAGCAGTTCTTC.

Here the CDR3 reads CASSSRLAGVYEQYF. The DNA of the CDR3 is TGTGCCAGCAGCTCAAGACTAGCGGGAGTGTACGAGCAGTACTTC. The chain joins TRBV11-2 to TRBJ2-7; the match to TRBD2 covers 12 bases. Per the germline V gene, CDR1 is SGHAT and CDR2 is FQNNGV. CDR3 size: 15 residues. After removal of 4 bases from V and 4 bases from J, the junction contained 5 bases not matched to a gene. The full variable domain, its missing parts supplied by reference TRBV11-2 and TRBJ2-7, is EAGVAQSPRYKIIEKRQSVAFWCNPISGHATLYWYQQILGQGPKLLIQFQNNGVVDDSQLPKDRFSAERLKGVDSTLKIQPAKLEDSAVYLCASSSRLAGVYEQYFGPGTRLTVT.

The chain recombines TRBV11-2 with TRBJ2-1; D is unclear. Between the trimmed V and J ends, which lost 5 bases and 6 bases, there was a span of 8 bases. This CDR3 spans 12 amino acids. CDR1 is SGHAT, CDR2 FQNNGV, per germline. The CDR3 DNA reads TGTGCCAGCAGCCCCGCCCGCAATGAGCAGTTCTTC. Protein product: CASSPARNEQFF. The whole variable domain, remainder taken from reference TRBV11-2 and TRBJ2-1, is EAGVAQSPRYKIIEKRQSVAFWCNPISGHATLYWYQQILGQGPKLLIQFQNNGVVDDSQLPKDRFSAERLKGVDSTLKIQPAKLEDSAVYLCASSPARNEQFFGPGTRLTVL.

This sequence joins TRBV3-1 (or the pseudogene TRBV3-2) and TRBJ1-1, with 12 bases lining up with TRBD1. After removal of 4 bases from V and 11 bases from J, the junction contained 17 bases not matched to a gene. CDR3 length equals 17 residues. Looked up from germline, CDR1 is LGHDT and CDR2 is YNNKEL (reference sequence). In nucleotides, the CDR3 is TGTGCCAGCAGCCCCCCGGGCGGGACAGGGGGCAGGGGGTGGGCTTTCTTT. Translation: CASSPPGGTGGRGWAFF.

The chain uses TRBV19 and TRBJ1-2; 9 positions agree with TRBD1. Germline assignment: CDR1 LNHDA and CDR2 SQIVND (reference sequence). The CDR3 runs 14 residues. V dropped 3 bases and J dropped 4; count of bases not matched to a gene: 3. CDR3 region: CASSMGTGIYGYTF. For the CDR3, the DNA is TGTGCCAGTAGTATGGGGACAGGGATCTATGGCTACACCTTC.

V and J are TRBV28 and TRBJ1-1; perhaps TRBD1 as D (6 bases). CDR1 is MDHEN and CDR2 is SYDVKM in the germline V gene. CDR3 size: 14 residues. Trimming removed 5 bases at V and 5 bases at J, with 15 bases between. The CDR3 nucleotides are TGTGCCAGCAGTCGGGCAGGGGAGGGGACTGAAGCTTTCTTT. Translated, it gives CASSRAGEGTEAFF.

This clone was found a few times. V and J are TRBV6-5 and TRBJ1-2; perhaps TRBD1 as D (5 bases). Germline CDR1 is MNHEY and CDR2 is SVGAGI. This CDR3 spans 13 amino acids. The V gene lost 8 bases and the J gene lost 8 bases, with 18 bases spanning the gap. This CDR3 reads CASDKTGSGGYTF. CDR3 bases: TGTGCCAGCGATAAGACGGGATCAGGGGGCTACACCTTC.

The chain carries TRBV4-2 and TRBJ1-2; the match to TRBD1 covers 9 bases. V shed 3 bases and J 8 bases; nucleotides not matched to a gene: 19. The CDR3 is 18 amino acids. The germline gives CDR1 LGHNA, CDR2 YNFKEQ. CDR3 coding DNA: TGTGCCAGCAGCCACACGCCGGGACAGGGAGGTCATCGACGCGGCTACACCTTC. It specifies CASSHTPGQGGHRRGYTF.